Described below is a single T cell receptor (beta chain) sequence and its context. As for time point: recipient sample about 28 days before transplant, after cytoreduction. This sample was included in a study of T cell clonotyping in hematopoietic cell transplantation. This table comes from immunoSEQ multiplex PCR, and its TCRdb copy is limited to in-frame clones, with some not included. The profile shows about 38,000 clones, over 85% of them singletons. This CDR3 has 16 residues. Per the germline V gene, CDR1 is SQVTM and CDR2 is ANQGSEA. V was pared by 5 bases and J by 0 bases, with 4 bases of the junction left unmatched.

This clonotype was sampled from a man aged 35 to 55 with chronic myeloid leukemia. Some clones in this sample may be carry-over from other donors' samples. The gene calls are TRBV29-1 and TRBJ2-1; 13 bases fit TRBD2. Source: peripheral blood mononuclear cells, taken before stem cell transplant. The CDR3 DNA is TGCAGCGTTACAGGACTAGCGGGGGCCTCCTACAATGAGCAGTTCTTC. Translated, it gives CSVTGLAGASYNEQFF.